Listed here are 27 T cell receptor beta chains from one sample, sequenced in a study of T cells in women clearing cervical HPV infection. Using immunoSEQ multiplex PCR, the repertoire was profiled, and TCRdb retains in-frame clones only, with some absent. The sample data list about 25,000 clones. Sequencing was performed on blood buffy coat. All receptors derive from a woman between 18 and 69 years old with a cervical HPV16 infection that either progressed to CIN3+ or cleared (not recorded which).

This clone is medium-sized by frequency. Sequencing ends 3 residues short of the CDR3 end; the germline J gene provides the rest. The V gene is TRBV7-8, the J gene TRBJ2-7; 9 bases fit TRBD1. This CDR3 region has 15 residues. The junction had 12 bases not matched to a gene; V was cut back by 7 bases and J by 5 bases. Germline V gene data show CDR1 as SGHVS and CDR2 as FQNEAQ. The sequenced part of the CDR3 DNA is TGTGCCAGCACGCCCCCGGGACAGGGTGTTCACGAG. It yields the protein CASTPPGQGVHE. The full-length CDR3 reads as CASTPPGQGVHEQYF.

Remarks on this clone: The read comes to an end 3 residues before the CDR3 does, leaving the germline J gene to fill in the end. V gene TRBV29-1 combines with J gene TRBJ1-1; no reliable D call. Trimming stripped 2 bases from V and 3 bases from J, with 10 bases between. The CDR3 is 13 amino acids. Germline V lookup: CDR1 SQVTM, CDR2 ANQGSEA. The CDR3 bases that were read are TGCAGCGTTGAATTAAGGGCTTACACTGAA. Translation: CSVELRAYTE. The complete CDR3 reads CSVELRAYTEAFF.

Of note for this clone: The CDR3 end lies 3 residues beyond the end of the read and is filled in from the germline J gene. V usage is TRBV2 and J usage is TRBJ2-3; 8 nucleotides line up with TRBD2. The CDR3 consists of 17 residues. Germline-derived CDR1 and CDR2 are SNHLY and FYNNEI. Trimming cost V 6 bases and J 3 bases; bases outside gene matches: 14. CDR3 sequence: CASRQSPGLGGTDTQYF. Incomplete CDR3 DNA: TGTGCCAGCAGGCAATCACCGGGACTAGGTGGTACAGATACG.

For this clone: The read ends 3 residues shy of where the CDR3 ends; the end is completed using the germline J gene. This sequence joins TRBV7-6 and TRBJ2-1; 12 bases line up with TRBD2. This CDR3 region has 18 residues. Germline CDR1 is SGHVS and CDR2 is FNYEAQ. Trimming at V came to 2 bases and at J to 8 bases, leaving 13 bases not matched to a gene. The DNA read from the CDR3 is TGTGCCAGCAGCTTACTACCCAACCGACTAGCGGGAGAGGATGAG. Protein product: CASSLLPNRLAGEDE. From start to end, the CDR3 is CASSLLPNRLAGEDEQFF.

Turning to this clone: The CDR3 is cut off 3 residues early in the read; its end comes from the germline J gene. This rearrangement joins TRBV7-2 to TRBJ2-3, with D possibly matching TRBD1 (6 bases). Trimming shortened V by 6 bases and J by 4 bases, and 8 bases separated the two germline ends. Germline V gene data show CDR1 as SGHTA and CDR2 as FQGNSA. The CDR3 covers 12 residues. Partial CDR3 DNA: TGTACCAGCAGTTACAGGGCAGATACG. Protein product: CTSSYRADT. The entire CDR3 sequence reads CTSSYRADTQYF.

On this clone itself: With the read ending 3 residues before the CDR3 end, the germline J gene is used to fill in that end. This chain uses TRBV19 with TRBJ2-1, with 7 bases identical to TRBD2. With 3 bases clipped from V and 8 bases from J, the junction kept 10 bases outside the gene matches. The CDR3 runs to 15 residues. Germline CDR1 is LNHDA and CDR2 is SQIVND (reference sequence). CDR3 bases read: TGTGCCAGTAGTATGCGGACTAGAGGCATGGATGAG. As protein: CASSMRTRGMDE. The whole CDR3 sequence reads CASSMRTRGMDEQFF.

On this clone itself: The read halts 3 residues ahead of the CDR3 end, with the missing end drawn from the germline J gene. This sequence joins TRBV7-6 and TRBJ1-1; perhaps TRBD1 as D (5 bases). Trimming cost V 5 bases and J 3 bases, with 10 bases left between them. Germline CDR1 is SGHVS and CDR2 is FNYEAQ. The CDR3 has 13 residues. The DNA read from the CDR3 is TGTGCCAGCAGCCCCGGGACTTACACTGAA. The encoded protein is CASSPGTYTE. From start to end, the CDR3 is CASSPGTYTEAFF.

On this clone: The read stops 3 residues short of the end of the CDR3; the missing end is completed from the germline J gene. The chain has TRBV30 and TRBJ2-1; D unclear. The germline gives CDR1 GTSNPN, CDR2 SVGIG (reference sequence). Deletions cut 4 bases from V and 0 bases from J, with 4 bases between. CDR3 length: 12 residues. The CDR3: CAWTGSYNEQFF. The CDR3 DNA, read in part, is TGTGCCTGGACAGGCTCCTACAATGAG.

Concerning this clone itself: The sequenced fragment ends 3 residues before the CDR3 boundary, so the rest is inferred from the germline J gene. The chain employs TRBV7-2 and TRBJ2-7, with 7 positions matching TRBD2. V shed 5 bases, J shed 0 bases, and the junction held 7 bases outside the gene matches. CDR3 length equals 15 residues. Germline CDR1 SGHTA, CDR2 FQGNSA. The CDR3: CASSPQTSSSYEQYF. The CDR3 bases that were read are TGTGCCAGCAGCCCACAGACTAGCTCCTCCTACGAG.

About this clone itself: The CDR3 end lies 3 residues beyond the end of the read and is filled in from the germline J gene. The rearrangement links TRBV2 to TRBJ2-5, with 8 bases that match TRBD2. This CDR3 spans 16 amino acids. Germline V CDR1 and CDR2: SNHLY, FYNNEI. V shed 5 bases, J shed 4 bases, and the junction held 12 bases outside the gene matches. The sequenced CDR3 bases are TGTGCCAGCAGTACCCGGACTAGCTCGGTAGGAGAGACC. It encodes CASSTRTSSVGET. The entire CDR3 sequence reads CASSTRTSSVGETQYF.

As for this clone: The read falls 3 residues short of the CDR3 end, and the missing part is taken from the germline J gene. The V and J genes are TRBV7-9 and TRBJ2-7; the D gene could be TRBD1 or TRBD2 (5 bases each). Trimming cost V 1 base and J 2 bases, with 9 bases left between them. This CDR3 region has 14 residues. From germline, CDR1 is SEHNR and CDR2 FQNEAQ (reference sequence). The DNA read from the CDR3 is TGTGCCAGCAGCTTAGGAGGGGCGCCCTACGAG. Protein sequence: CASSLGGAPYE. The CDR3 in its entirety is CASSLGGAPYEQYF.

Regarding this clone: The read terminates 3 residues ahead of where the CDR3 ends, so the germline J gene completes it. J is TRBJ2-2 and V is TRBV12-3 or TRBV12-4, with 7 bases lining up with TRBD2. J gave up 6 bases and V 6 bases, and 16 bases lay outside the gene matches. The CDR3 runs to 17 residues. The DNA read from the CDR3 is TGTGCCAGCAGCCCCTTCGGGGGAGGGCCAGAGGCCGGGGAG. Protein sequence: CASSPFGGGPEAGE. The full CDR3 is CASSPFGGGPEAGELFF.

Comments on this clone: The CDR3 end lies 3 residues beyond the end of the read and is filled in from the germline J gene. The rearrangement links TRBV5-1 to TRBJ2-1; 9 bases line up with TRBD2. The V and J ends lost 3 bases and 7 bases, in that order; junction bases with no gene match: 11. The CDR3 totals 16 residues. The V gene's germline CDR1 is SGHRS and CDR2 YFSETQ. The CDR3 loop reads CASSSQALAGANEQFF. The part of the CDR3 DNA that was read is TGCGCCAGCAGCTCACAGGCACTAGCGGGTGCGAATGAG.

The CDR3 DNA, read in part, is TGTGCCAGCAGCTTATCCACAGGGGGCGACTATGGC. Translating gives CASSLSTGGDYG. From start to end, the CDR3 is CASSLSTGGDYGYTF. This rearrangement joins TRBV7-9 to TRBJ1-2; the match to TRBD1 covers 9 bases. The CDR3 extends 3 residues past the end of the read, so its final part is completed from the germline J gene. Germline assignment: CDR1 SEHNR and CDR2 FQNEAQ (reference sequence). This CDR3 has 15 residues. Unmatched junction bases numbered 4, after V lost 2 bases and J lost 3 bases.

Turning to this clone: The DNA ends 3 residues before the CDR3 does, and the rest of the CDR3 is filled in from the germline J gene. The chain employs TRBV6-1 and TRBJ1-4, with D possibly matching TRBD1 (5 bases). CDR1 is MNHNS, CDR2 SASEGT, per germline. This CDR3 is built from 14 residues. CDR3 sequence reads: CASSERGGYIELFF. CDR3 bases read: TGTGCCAGCAGTGAAAGGGGAGGGTATATAGAA.

Concerning this clone: The read terminates 3 residues before the CDR3 end, so the remaining end is supplied by the germline J gene. The rearrangement uses TRBV5-6 and TRBJ2-7; possible D gene TRBD1, 6 bases. Per the germline V gene, CDR1 is SGHDT and CDR2 is YYEEEE. The CDR3 length is 12 residues. Trimming stripped 4 bases from V and 3 bases from J, with 8 bases between. The sequenced CDR3 bases are TGTGCCAGCAGCCCACAGGGCTACGAG. Its translation is CASSPQGYE. The complete CDR3 sequence is CASSPQGYEQYF.

Turning to this clone: The read ends 3 residues early relative to the CDR3; the germline J gene fills the gap. The chain joins TRBV2 to TRBJ1-2; no definite D call. This CDR3 is 15 amino acids long. The germline CDR1 and CDR2 sequences are SNHLY and FYNNEI. The CDR3 DNA, read in part, is TGTGCCAGCAGGGCTGGACTAGCGGGAGACAATGAC. Translation: CASRAGLAGDND. The CDR3, in full, reads CASRAGLAGDNDYTF.

Frequency places this clone as medium-sized. The DNA ends 3 residues before the CDR3 does, and the rest of the CDR3 is filled in from the germline J gene. V gene TRBV19 combines with J gene TRBJ2-1, with TRBD2 matching 8 bases. The CDR3 contains 15 residues. Germline V CDR1 and CDR2: LNHDA, SQIVND (reference sequence). The V and J ends lost 1 base and 8 bases, in that order; junction bases with no gene match: 7. CDR3 sequence: CASSIGVSGGDEQFF. CDR3 DNA, as far as it was read: TGTGCCAGTAGTATAGGGGTATCGGGAGGGGATGAG.

On this clone: The missing CDR3 end, 3 residues past where the read stops, is filled in from the germline J gene. V is TRBV7-9 and J is TRBJ1-2, with D perhaps TRBD1 (5 bases). This CDR3 comprises 14 residues. In germline, CDR1 is SEHNR, CDR2 FQNEAQ (reference sequence). Trimming removed 1 base at V and 6 bases at J, with 12 bases between. CDR3 amino acids: CASSLVLGEDGYTF. Partial CDR3 DNA: TGTGCCAGCAGCTTAGTATTAGGGGAGGATGGC.

By frequency, this clone is medium-sized. With the read ending 3 residues before the CDR3 end, the germline J gene is used to fill in that end. V usage is TRBV6-2 or TRBV6-3 and J usage is TRBJ2-7; possible D gene TRBD2, 5 bases. Per the germline V gene, CDR1 is MNHEY and CDR2 is SVGEGT. This CDR3 has 14 residues. The V and J ends lost 0 bases and 1 base respectively, with 7 bases between them. CDR3 DNA, as far as it was read: TGTGCCAGCAGTTACTCAGGACTTTCCTACGAG. Protein sequence: CASSYSGLSYE. The entire CDR3 protein is CASSYSGLSYEQYF.

About this clone itself: The CDR3 end lies 3 residues beyond the end of the read and is filled in from the germline J gene. The identical CDR3 is also encoded by other nucleotide sequences in the sample. The genes are TRBV18 and TRBJ1-3; D ambiguous. Germline V lookup: CDR1 KGHSH, CDR2 LQKENI. This CDR3 is built from 13 residues. Trimming shortened V by 3 bases and J by 6 bases, and 9 bases separated the two germline ends. CDR3 bases read: TGTGCCAGCTCACCGACGGCGGAAAACACC. It translates to CASSPTAENT. The full CDR3 protein reads CASSPTAENTIYF.

A word on this clone: The read falls 3 residues short of the CDR3 end, and the missing part is taken from the germline J gene. The chain joins TRBV7-6 to TRBJ2-2; 13 bases are a match to TRBD2. Unmatched junction bases numbered 8, after V lost 5 bases and J lost 8 bases. The CDR3 extends over 16 amino acids. CDR1 is SGHVS, CDR2 FNYEAQ, per germline. The covered CDR3 bases are TGTGCCAGCAGCCTTACTAGCGGGAGGGCCTTTGGGGAG. It encodes CASSLTSGRAFGE. The entire CDR3 protein is CASSLTSGRAFGELFF. Using reference TRBV7-6 and TRBJ2-2 for the parts outside the CDR3, the full variable domain is GAGVSQSPRYKVTKRGQDVALRCDPISGHVSLYWYRQALGQGPEFLTYFNYEAQQDKSGLPNDRFSAERPEGSISTLTIQRTEQRDSAMYRCASSLTSGRAFGELFFGEGSRLTVL.

As regards this clone: The read falls 3 residues short of the CDR3 end, and the missing part is taken from the germline J gene. The chain has TRBV18 and TRBJ2-1, with TRBD2 identical over 8 bases. In germline, CDR1 is KGHSH, CDR2 LQKENI. With V trimmed by 3 bases and J by 9 bases, 19 bases remained unmatched. The CDR3 is made up of 18 amino acids. The CDR3 protein is CASSPDLNGRGGQGEQFF. The sequenced CDR3 bases are TGTGCCAGCTCACCGGACCTAAATGGTCGGGGGGGCCAGGGTGAG.

For this clone: The observed sequence ends 3 residues before the CDR3 terminus, with the missing tail filled in from the germline J gene. The chain is built from TRBV20-1 and TRBJ1-4, with a possible D match to TRBD1 (6 bases). CDR1 and CDR2 from the germline V gene are DFQATT and SNEGSKA (reference sequence). The CDR3 totals 15 residues. This CDR3 is CSARDLQGVFGALFF. The sequenced part of the CDR3 DNA is TGCAGTGCTAGAGATTTACAGGGTGTATTTGGTGCA.

A word on this clone: The read is 3 residues too short to cover the CDR3 end, so that end is filled in from the germline J gene. V usage is TRBV20-1 and J usage is TRBJ2-3; 8 bases align to TRBD2. CDR3 length equals 15 residues. With V trimmed by 2 bases and J by 5 bases, 9 bases remained unmatched. Germline-derived CDR1 and CDR2 are DFQATT and SNEGSKA (reference sequence). The CDR3 spells CSARLAGREIDTQYF. Partial CDR3 DNA: TGCAGTGCTAGACTAGCGGGCCGGGAAATAGATACG.

In regard to this clone: The CDR3 goes on 3 residues after the read ends, and that part is filled in from the germline J gene. The J gene is TRBJ1-1, the V gene TRBV18; D is possibly TRBD1 (5 bases). The CDR3 has 14 amino acids. Germline V lookup: CDR1 KGHSH, CDR2 LQKENI. Between the trimmed V and J ends, which lost 0 bases and 7 bases, there was a span of 12 bases. The sequenced part of the CDR3 DNA is TGTGCCAGCTCACCACCGTCACAGGACGTTGAA. This translates into CASSPPSQDVE. In full, the CDR3 reads CASSPPSQDVEAFF.

A word on this clone: The CDR3 is cut off 3 residues early in the read; its end comes from the germline J gene. The chain employs TRBV2 and TRBJ1-2; unclear D gene. The CDR3 sequence is 12 residues long. V was cut by 6 bases and J by 4 bases, with 9 bases left in between. CDR1 is SNHLY and CDR2 is FYNNEI in the germline V gene. CDR3 residues: CASRISSYGYTF. The part of the CDR3 DNA that was read is TGTGCCAGCAGAATCTCCTCCTATGGC. Drawing the rest from reference TRBV2 and TRBJ1-2, the complete variable domain is EPEVTQTPSHQVTQMGQEVILRCVPISNHLYFYWYRQILGQKVEFLVSFYNNEISEKSEIFDDQFSVERPDGSNFTLKIRSTKLEDSAMYFCASRISSYGYTFGSGTRLTVV.